This T cell receptor beta chain was sequenced during a study of identical twins. Via MiXCR, TCRdb re-called the 5' RACE reads, giving one row per CDR3 protein. The sample carries 420,000 or so distinct CDR3 sequences, approximately 17% recorded once. CDR1 and CDR2 (germline): SGHTA, FQGTGA. The CDR3 has 16 residues. Losses at the gene ends were 1 base for V and 8 bases for J; bases not matched to a gene: 10. The chain recombines TRBV7-3 with TRBJ2-1, with TRBD2 matching 8 bases. This TCR derives from a man between 50 and 59 years old in good health. Source material: naive T cells sorted from blood. CDR3 sequence: CASSLIAGPRVDEQFF. CDR3 sequence (DNA): TGTGCCAGCAGCTTAATAGCGGGACCGAGGGTGGATGAGCAGTTCTTC.